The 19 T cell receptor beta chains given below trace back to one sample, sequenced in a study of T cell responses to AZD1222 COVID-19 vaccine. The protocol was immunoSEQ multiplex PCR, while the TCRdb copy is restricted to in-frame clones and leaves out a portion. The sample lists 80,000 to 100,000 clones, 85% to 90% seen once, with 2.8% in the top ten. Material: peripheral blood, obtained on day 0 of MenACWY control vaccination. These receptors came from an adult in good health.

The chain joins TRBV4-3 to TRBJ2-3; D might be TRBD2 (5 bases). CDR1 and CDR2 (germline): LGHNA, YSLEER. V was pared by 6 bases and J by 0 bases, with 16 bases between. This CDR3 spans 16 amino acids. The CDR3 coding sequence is TGCGCCAGCAGGCCTGGAGCGGTACCTAGCACAGATACGCAGTATTTT. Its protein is CASRPGAVPSTDTQYF.

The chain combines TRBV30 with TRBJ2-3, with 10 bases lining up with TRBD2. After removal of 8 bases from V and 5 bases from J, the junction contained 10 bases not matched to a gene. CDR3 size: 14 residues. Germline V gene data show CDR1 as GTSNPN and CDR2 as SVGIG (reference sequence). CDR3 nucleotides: TGTGCCCGAACTAGCGGGGCTGTGGGAGATACGCAGTATTTT. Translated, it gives CARTSGAVGDTQYF.

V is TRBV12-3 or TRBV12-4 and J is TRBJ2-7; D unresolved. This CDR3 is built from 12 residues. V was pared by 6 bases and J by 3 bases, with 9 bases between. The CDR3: CASSPSHYEQYF. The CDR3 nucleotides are TGTGCCAGCAGCCCCTCCCACTACGAGCAGTACTTC.

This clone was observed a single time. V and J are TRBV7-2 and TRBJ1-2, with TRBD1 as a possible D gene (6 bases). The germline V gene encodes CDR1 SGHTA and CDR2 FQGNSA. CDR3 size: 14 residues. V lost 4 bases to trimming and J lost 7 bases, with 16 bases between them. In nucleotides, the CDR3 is TGTGCCAGCAGCTCACAAGGTACAGGGCGTGGCTACACCTTC. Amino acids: CASSSQGTGRGYTF.

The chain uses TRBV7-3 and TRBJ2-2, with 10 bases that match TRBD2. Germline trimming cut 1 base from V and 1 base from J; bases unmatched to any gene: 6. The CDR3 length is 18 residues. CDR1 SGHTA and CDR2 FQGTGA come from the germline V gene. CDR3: CASSLKASGGLNTGELFF. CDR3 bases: TGTGCCAGCAGCTTAAAGGCTAGCGGGGGCCTGAACACCGGGGAGCTGTTTTTT.

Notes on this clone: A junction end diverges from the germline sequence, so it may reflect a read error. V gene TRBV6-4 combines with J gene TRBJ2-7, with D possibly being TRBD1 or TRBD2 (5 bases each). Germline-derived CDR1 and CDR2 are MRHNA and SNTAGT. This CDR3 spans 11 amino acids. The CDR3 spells CASSDPGPGPF. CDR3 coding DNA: TGTGCCAGCAGTGATCCGGGGCCTGGGCCATTC.

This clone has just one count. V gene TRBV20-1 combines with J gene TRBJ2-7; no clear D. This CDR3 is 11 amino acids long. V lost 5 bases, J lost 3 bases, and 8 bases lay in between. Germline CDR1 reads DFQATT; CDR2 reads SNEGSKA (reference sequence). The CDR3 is CSAYQVYEQYF. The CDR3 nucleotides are TGCAGTGCTTATCAGGTCTACGAGCAGTACTTC.

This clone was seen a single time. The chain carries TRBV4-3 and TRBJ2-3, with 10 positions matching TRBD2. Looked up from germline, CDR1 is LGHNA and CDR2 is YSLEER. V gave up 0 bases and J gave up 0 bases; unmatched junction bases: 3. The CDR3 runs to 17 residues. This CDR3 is CASSQELTSGSTDTQYF. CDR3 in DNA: TGCGCCAGCAGCCAAGAATTGACTAGCGGGAGCACAGATACGCAGTATTTT.

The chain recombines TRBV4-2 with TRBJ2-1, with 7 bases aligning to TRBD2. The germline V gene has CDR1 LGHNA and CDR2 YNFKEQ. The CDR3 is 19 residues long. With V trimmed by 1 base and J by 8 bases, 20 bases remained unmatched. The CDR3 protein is CASSQVLGGGSPTGYEQFF. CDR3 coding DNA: TGTGCCAGCAGCCAAGTTCTGGGCGGGGGATCCCCAACCGGCTATGAGCAGTTCTTC.

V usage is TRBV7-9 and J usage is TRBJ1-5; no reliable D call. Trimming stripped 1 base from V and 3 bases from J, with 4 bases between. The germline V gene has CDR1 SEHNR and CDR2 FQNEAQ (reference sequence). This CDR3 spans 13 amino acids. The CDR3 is CASSLDPNQPQHF. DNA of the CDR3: TGTGCCAGCAGCTTAGATCCCAATCAGCCCCAGCATTTT. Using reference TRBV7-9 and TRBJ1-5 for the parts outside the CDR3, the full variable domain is DTGVSQNPRHKITKRGQNVTFRCDPISEHNRLYWYRQTLGQGPEFLTYFQNEAQLEKSRLLSDRFSAERPKGSFSTLEIQRTEQGDSAMYLCASSLDPNQPQHFGDGTRLSIL.

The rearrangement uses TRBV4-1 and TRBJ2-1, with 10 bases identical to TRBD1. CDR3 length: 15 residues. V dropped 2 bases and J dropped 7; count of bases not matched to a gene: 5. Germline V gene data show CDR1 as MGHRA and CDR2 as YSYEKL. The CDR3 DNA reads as TGCGCCAGCAGCCAAACCGGGACAGGGGTAAATGAGCAGTTCTTC. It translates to CASSQTGTGVNEQFF.

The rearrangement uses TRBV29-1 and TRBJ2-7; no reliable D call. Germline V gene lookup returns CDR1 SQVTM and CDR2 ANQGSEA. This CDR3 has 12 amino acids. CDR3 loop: CSYTDGSYEQYF. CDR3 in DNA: TGCAGTTATACGGACGGCTCCTACGAGCAGTACTTC.

CDR3 residues: CASSQVVGRANTQYF. CDR3 in DNA: TGCGCCAGCAGCCAAGTCGTCGGCAGGGCGAATACGCAGTATTTT. The rearrangement joins TRBV4-3 to TRBJ2-3; possible D gene TRBD1, 5 bases. The CDR3 runs to 15 residues. The germline V gene has CDR1 LGHNA and CDR2 YSLEER. The V and J ends lost 1 base and 7 bases respectively, with 15 bases between them.

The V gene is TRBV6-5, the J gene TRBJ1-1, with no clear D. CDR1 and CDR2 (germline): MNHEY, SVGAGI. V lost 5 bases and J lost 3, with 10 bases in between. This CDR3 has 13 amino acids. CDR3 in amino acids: CASSLWPYTEAFF. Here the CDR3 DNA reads TGTGCCAGCAGTCTCTGGCCGTACACTGAAGCTTTCTTT.

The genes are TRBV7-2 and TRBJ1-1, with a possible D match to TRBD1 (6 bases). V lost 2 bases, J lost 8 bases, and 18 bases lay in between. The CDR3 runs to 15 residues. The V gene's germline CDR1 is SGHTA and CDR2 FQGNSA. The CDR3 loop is CASSLPAYRVSEAFF. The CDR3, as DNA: TGTGCCAGCAGCTTACCAGCTTACAGGGTATCGGAAGCTTTCTTT.

CDR3 residues: CASSLPGGGAYNEQFF. DNA for the CDR3: TGTGCCAGCAGTTTACCTGGCGGGGGGGCTTATAATGAGCAGTTCTTC. V gene TRBV28 combines with J gene TRBJ2-1, with 9 positions matching TRBD2. Losses at the gene ends were 2 bases for V and 7 bases for J; bases not matched to a gene: 9. This CDR3 is built from 16 residues. Germline V gives CDR1 MDHEN, CDR2 SYDVKM.

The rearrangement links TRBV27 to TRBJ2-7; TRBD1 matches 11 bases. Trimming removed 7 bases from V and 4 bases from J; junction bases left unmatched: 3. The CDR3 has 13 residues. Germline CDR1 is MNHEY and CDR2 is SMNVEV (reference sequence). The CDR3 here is CASIGTGGYEQYF. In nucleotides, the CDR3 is TGTGCCAGCATCGGGACAGGGGGTTACGAGCAGTACTTC.

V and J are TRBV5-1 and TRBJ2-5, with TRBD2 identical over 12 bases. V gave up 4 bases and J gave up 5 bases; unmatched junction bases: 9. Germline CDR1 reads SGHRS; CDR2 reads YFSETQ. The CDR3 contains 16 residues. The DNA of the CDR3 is TGCGCCAGCAGCCCGACTAGCGGGGGTAGTGGCGAGACCCAGTACTTC. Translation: CASSPTSGGSGETQYF.

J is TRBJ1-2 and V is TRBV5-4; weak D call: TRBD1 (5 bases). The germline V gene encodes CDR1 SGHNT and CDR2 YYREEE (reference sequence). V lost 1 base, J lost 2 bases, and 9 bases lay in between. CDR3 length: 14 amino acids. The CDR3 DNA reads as TGTGCCAGCAGCTTGTCGGGGCAAAACTATGGCTACACCTTC. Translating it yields CASSLSGQNYGYTF.